Reported below is one T cell receptor (beta chain). The protocol was immunoSEQ multiplex PCR, while the TCRdb copy is restricted to in-frame clones and leaves out a portion. The data contain approximately 30,000 clones, approximately 96% of them seen just once; the ten biggest clones take up approximately 1.5%. The sample is drawn from a study of T cell clonotyping in hematopoietic cell transplantation. CDR3 length equals 16 residues. Germline V gene sequence: CDR1 SGHTA, CDR2 FQGNSA. The V segment lost 5 bases and the J segment 5 bases; nucleotides outside the gene matches: 9. The rearrangement joins TRBV7-2 to TRBJ2-1, with TRBD1 identical over 10 bases. The sequenced sample was peripheral blood mononuclear cells. This TCR came from a man in his fifties or sixties in good health. Some clones in this sample may be carry-over from other donors' samples. CDR3 sequence reads: CASSAAPGQGNNEQFF. The CDR3 DNA is TGTGCCAGCAGCGCGGCACCGGGACAGGGGAACAATGAGCAGTTCTTC.